Listed below are T cell receptor beta chains from one sample, sequenced in a study of Tregs in tolerant kidney transplant recipients. The table came from immunoSEQ multiplex PCR; TCRdb's copy has only in-frame clones and leaves some out. The sample lists more than 75,000 clones, 93% occurring once. Sequencing used CD4+ T cells from blood, obtained before the transplant. The receptors stem from a human donor who received a combined kidney and bone marrow transplant. Both conserved end residues are part of each CDR3. A D gene is named only where the DNA matches it firmly. Some rows have no size entry. The others give once, few or many, or a class for an expanded clone.

>-|TRBD2|TRBJ2-3|TRBV9
CASSVLGGFGTDTQYF
TGTGCCAGCAGCGTCCTCGGGGGGTTCGGCACAGATACGCAGTATTTT
>-|-|TRBJ2-7|TRBV10-2
CASSEGGGLDEQYF
TGCGCCAGCAGTGAGGGAGGGGGCCTGGACGAGCAGTACTTC
>once|TRBD2|TRBJ2-3|TRBV10-1
CDERQGLAGLRTQYF
TGCGATGAAAGGCAGGGACTAGCGGGGCTTAGGACGCAGTATTTT
>-|TRBD1|TRBJ1-1|TRBV6-5
CASSLRQGRTEAFF
TGTGCCAGCAGTTTACGACAGGGGAGGACTGAAGCTTTCTTT
>-|TRBD2|TRBJ2-7|TRBV7-2
CASSSRLAETYEQYF
TGTGCCAGCAGCTCCCGACTAGCGGAGACCTACGAGCAGTACTTC
>-|-|TRBJ2-7|TRBV30
CASMTRVYEQYF
TGTGCCTCCATGACTAGAGTCTACGAGCAGTACTTC
>-|-|TRBJ1-1|TRBV19
CASSIIAGSTEAFF
TGTGCCAGTAGTATAATCGCGGGAAGCACTGAAGCTTTCTTT
>few|TRBD1|TRBJ2-4|TRBV19
CASTDRTGKNIQYF
TGTGCCAGTACAGACCGGACAGGCAAAAACATTCAGTACTTC
>once|TRBD2|TRBJ2-1|TRBV14
CASSRLAGDSYNEQFF
TGTGCCAGCAGCCGACTAGCGGGAGACTCCTACAATGAGCAGTTCTTC
>-|TRBD2|TRBJ2-5|TRBV11-1
CASSLDGGGGLETQYF
TGTGCCAGCAGCTTAGATGGTGGCGGGGGGCTAGAGACCCAGTACTTC
>-|TRBD2|TRBJ2-3|TRBV9
CASSVGLAGASTDTQYF
TGTGCCAGCAGCGTGGGACTAGCGGGAGCTAGCACAGATACGCAGTATTTT
>-|TRBD1|TRBJ1-2|TRBV7-3
CASSLGPGQGYGYTF
TGTGCCAGCAGCTTAGGCCCGGGACAGGGCTATGGCTACACCTTC
>-|TRBD1|TRBJ2-7|TRBV5-1
CASSPRQGVYEQYF
TGCGCCAGCAGCCCGCGACAGGGGGTCTACGAGCAGTACTTC
>-|TRBD1|TRBJ2-7|TRBV5-1
CASSQTTGGFYEQYF
TGCGCCAGCAGCCAGACGACAGGGGGCTTCTACGAGCAGTACTTC
>-|TRBD1|TRBJ2-7|TRBV7-9
CASSLQTGGEQYF
TGTGCCAGCAGCCTACAGACAGGGGGCGAGCAGTACTTC
>few|-|TRBJ1-5|TRBV19
CASSIIYNQPQHF
TGTGCCAGTAGTATCATCTACAATCAGCCCCAGCATTTT
>-|-|TRBJ1-1|TRBV19
CASSITGSTEAFF
TGTGCCAGTAGTATTACAGGGTCCACTGAAGCTTTCTTT
>-|TRBD1|TRBJ1-2|TRBV6-5
CASSYSRDRGDGYTF
TGTGCCAGCAGTTACTCGCGGGACAGGGGGGATGGCTACACCTTC
>-|TRBD1|TRBJ1-2|TRBV27
CASRDRGNYGYTF
TGTGCCAGCAGGGACAGGGGCAACTATGGCTACACCTTC
>-|-|TRBJ1-2|TRBV5-1
CASGNTGTHGYTF
TGCGCCAGCGGAAATACAGGCACCCATGGCTACACCTTC
>-|TRBD2|TRBJ2-5|TRBV5-6
CASSLVKGGETQYF
TGTGCCAGCAGCTTGGTGAAGGGAGGGGAGACCCAGTACTTC
>-|-|TRBJ2-3|TRBV5-1
CASSYSRTPFTDTQYF
TGCGCCAGCAGTTATAGCCGGACACCCTTCACAGATACGCAGTATTTT
>once|TRBD1|TRBJ2-7|TRBV7-6
CASSTQGNMYEQYF
TGTGCCAGCAGCACACAGGGGAATATGTACGAGCAGTACTTC
>-|-|TRBJ2-2|TRBV10-3
CAISGDRNTGELFF
TGTGCCATCAGTGGAGACAGGAACACCGGGGAGCTGTTTTTT
>-|TRBD2|TRBJ2-1|TRBV15
CATSRDRTSGLNEQFF
TGTGCCACCAGCAGAGATCGTACTAGCGGACTCAATGAGCAGTTCTTC
>-|-|TRBJ1-1|TRBV18
CASSLRRDTEAFF
TGTGCCAGCTCCCTTCGACGGGACACTGAAGCTTTCTTT
>-|TRBD1|TRBJ1-2|TRBV25-1
CASSEYGRGAGYTF
TGTGCCAGCAGTGAATATGGCAGGGGGGCCGGCTACACCTTC
>-|TRBD1|TRBJ1-4|TRBV5-6
CASSFGQGNEKLFF
TGTGCCAGCAGCTTTGGACAGGGGAATGAAAAACTGTTTTTT
>-|-|TRBJ1-1|TRBV20-1
CRKGDTEAFF
TGCAGAAAGGGGGACACTGAAGCTTTCTTT
>-|TRBD1|TRBJ2-5|TRBV6-5
CATPQGRETQYF
TGTGCCACCCCACAGGGGCGAGAGACCCAGTACTTC
>-|TRBD2|TRBJ2-5|TRBV14
CASSPGIRGGRETQYF
TGTGCCAGCAGCCCCGGGATCCGGGGGGGCCGCGAGACCCAGTACTTC
>-|-|TRBJ2-7|TRBV21-1
CASSKMDTVDYEQYF
TGTGCCAGCAGCAAAATGGACACAGTGGACTACGAGCAGTACTTC
>-|-|TRBJ2-3|TRBV4-1
CASSQAFSGHDTQYF
TGCGCCAGCAGCCAAGCCTTTTCGGGTCATGATACGCAGTATTTT
>-|-|TRBJ2-1|TRBV30
CAWRIGHQRNEQFF
TGTGCCTGGAGGATAGGCCATCAGCGCAATGAGCAGTTCTTC
>-|-|TRBJ1-2|TRBV7-3
CASSLWPSEARGYTF
TGTGCCAGCAGCTTATGGCCCTCGGAGGCGCGGGGCTACACCTTC
>-|TRBD1|TRBJ2-1|TRBV6-6
CATQQGQTYNEQFF
TGTGCCACGCAACAGGGGCAGACCTACAATGAGCAGTTCTTC
>-|TRBD1|TRBJ1-5|TRBV2
CASKDRDHQPQHF
TGTGCCAGCAAAGACAGGGATCATCAGCCCCAGCATTTT
>few|-|TRBJ1-5|TRBV5-5
CASSLILGRGQPQHF
TGTGCCAGCAGCCTAATTCTAGGGCGGGGGCAGCCCCAGCATTTT
>-|TRBD2|TRBJ2-1|TRBV4-2
CASSQALSGGAAFF
TGTGCCAGCAGCCAAGCCCTTAGCGGGGGGGCCGCGTTCTTC
>-|-|TRBJ2-3|TRBV27
CASSSSQVYTDTQYF
TGTGCCAGCAGTTCCTCACAGGTTTACACAGATACGCAGTATTTT
>-|TRBD1|TRBJ2-7|TRBV5-6
CASSSPGQGYEQYF
TGTGCCAGCAGCTCTCCGGGACAGGGCTACGAGCAGTACTTC
>-|TRBD2|TRBJ2-2|TRBV30
CACRGLAGPYGELFF
TGTGCCTGTAGGGGACTAGCGGGACCTTACGGGGAGCTGTTTTTT
>-|TRBD2|TRBJ2-3|TRBV10-2
CATLKTSGGGPDTQYF
TGCGCCACCTTAAAAACTAGCGGGGGGGGTCCAGATACGCAGTATTTT
>-|TRBD2|TRBJ2-1|TRBV9
CASSVGSRGAYNEQFF
TGTGCCAGCAGCGTAGGAAGTCGGGGGGCCTACAATGAGCAGTTCTTC
>-|-|TRBJ2-1|TRBV7-3
CASSPGVPSYNEQFF
TGTGCCAGCAGCCCCGGGGTCCCCTCCTACAATGAGCAGTTCTTC